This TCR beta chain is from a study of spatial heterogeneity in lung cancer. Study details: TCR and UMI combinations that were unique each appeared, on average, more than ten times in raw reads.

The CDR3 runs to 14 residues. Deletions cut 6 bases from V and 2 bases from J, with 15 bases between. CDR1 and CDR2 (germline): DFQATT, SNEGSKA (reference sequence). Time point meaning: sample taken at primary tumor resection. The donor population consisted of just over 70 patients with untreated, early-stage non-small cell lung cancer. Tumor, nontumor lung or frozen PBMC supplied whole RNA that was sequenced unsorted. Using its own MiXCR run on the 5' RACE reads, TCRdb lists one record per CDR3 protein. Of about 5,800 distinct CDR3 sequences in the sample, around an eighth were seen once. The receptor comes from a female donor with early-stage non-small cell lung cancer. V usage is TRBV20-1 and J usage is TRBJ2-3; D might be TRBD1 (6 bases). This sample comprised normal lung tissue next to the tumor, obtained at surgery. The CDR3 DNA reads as TGCAGTGCGCCGCACAGGGCCCACACAGATACGCAGTATTTT. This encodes CSAPHRAHTDTQYF.